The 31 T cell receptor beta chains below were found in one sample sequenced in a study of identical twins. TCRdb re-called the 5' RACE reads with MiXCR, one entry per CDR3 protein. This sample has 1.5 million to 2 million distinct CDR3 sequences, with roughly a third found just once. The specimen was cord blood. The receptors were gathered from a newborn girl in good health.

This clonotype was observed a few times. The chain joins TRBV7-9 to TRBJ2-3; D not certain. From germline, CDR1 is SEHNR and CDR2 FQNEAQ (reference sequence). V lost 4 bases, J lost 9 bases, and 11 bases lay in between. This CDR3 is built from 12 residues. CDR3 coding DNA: TGTGCCAGCAGCTCTGAGCGAGTGACGCAGTATTTT. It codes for CASSSERVTQYF.

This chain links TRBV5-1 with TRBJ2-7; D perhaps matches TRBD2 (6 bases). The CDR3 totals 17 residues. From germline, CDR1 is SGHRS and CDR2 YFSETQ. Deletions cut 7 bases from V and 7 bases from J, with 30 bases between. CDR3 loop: CASVPSPARDISNEQYF. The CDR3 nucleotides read TGCGCCAGCGTTCCTTCGCCGGCGCGGGATATCAGCAATGAGCAGTACTTC.

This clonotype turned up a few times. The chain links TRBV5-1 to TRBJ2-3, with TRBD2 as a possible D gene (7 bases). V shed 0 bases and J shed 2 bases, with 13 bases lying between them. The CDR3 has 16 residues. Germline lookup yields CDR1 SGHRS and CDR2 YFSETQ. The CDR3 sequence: CASSLGRGAYTDTQYF. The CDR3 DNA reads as TGCGCCAGCAGCTTGGGCCGGGGGGCCTACACAGATACGCAGTATTTT.

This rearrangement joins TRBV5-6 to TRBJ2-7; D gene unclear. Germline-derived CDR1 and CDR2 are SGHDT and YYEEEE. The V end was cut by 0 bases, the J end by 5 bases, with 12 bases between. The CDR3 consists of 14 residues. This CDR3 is CASSLGSPGDEQYF. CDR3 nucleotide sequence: TGTGCCAGCAGCTTGGGTAGCCCGGGCGACGAGCAGTACTTC.

CDR3 sequence reads: CASSRAVRTEAFF. The CDR3 region has the DNA TGCGCCAGCAGCCGTGCGGTCCGCACTGAAGCTTTCTTT. J is TRBJ1-1 and V is TRBV4-1; D gene unclear. The CDR3 extends over 13 amino acids. Per the germline V gene, CDR1 is MGHRA and CDR2 is YSYEKL. Trimming cost V 4 bases and J 4 bases, with 10 bases left between them.

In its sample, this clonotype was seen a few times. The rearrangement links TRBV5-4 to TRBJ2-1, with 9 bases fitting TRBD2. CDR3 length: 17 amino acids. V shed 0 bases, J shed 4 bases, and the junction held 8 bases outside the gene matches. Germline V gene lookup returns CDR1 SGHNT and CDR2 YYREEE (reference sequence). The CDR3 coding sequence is TGTGCCAGCAGCTTGGCAGGCGGGAGGGCCCCTTACAATGAGCAGTTCTTC. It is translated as CASSLAGGRAPYNEQFF.

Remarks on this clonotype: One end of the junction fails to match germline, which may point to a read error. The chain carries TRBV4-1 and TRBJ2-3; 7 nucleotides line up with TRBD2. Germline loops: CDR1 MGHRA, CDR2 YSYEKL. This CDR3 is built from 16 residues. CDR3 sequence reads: CASSQDGGGFTGTQYF. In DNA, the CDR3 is TGCGCCAGCAGCCAAGACGGCGGGGGTTTTACAGGTACGCAGTATTTT.

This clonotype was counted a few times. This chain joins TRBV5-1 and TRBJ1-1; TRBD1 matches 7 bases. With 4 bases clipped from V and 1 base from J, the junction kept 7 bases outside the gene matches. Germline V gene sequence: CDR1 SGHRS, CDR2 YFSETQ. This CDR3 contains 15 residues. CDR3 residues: CASSGRQGGNTEAFF. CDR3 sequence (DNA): TGCGCCAGCAGCGGTCGACAGGGAGGGAACACTGAAGCTTTCTTT.

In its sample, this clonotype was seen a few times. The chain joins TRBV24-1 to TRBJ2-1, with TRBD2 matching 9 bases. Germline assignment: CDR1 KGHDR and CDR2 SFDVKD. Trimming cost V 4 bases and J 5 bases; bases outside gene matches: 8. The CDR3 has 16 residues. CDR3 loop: CATSETGTSSNNEQFF. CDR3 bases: TGTGCCACCAGTGAAACCGGGACTAGCTCAAACAATGAGCAGTTCTTC.

This CDR3 reads CASSLRGQAYGYTF. The CDR3 bases are TGTGCCAGCAGCCTAAGGGGACAGGCCTATGGCTACACCTTC. This chain links TRBV6-6 with TRBJ1-2; 8 nucleotides match TRBD1. The CDR3 loop spans 14 amino acids. J was trimmed by 4 bases and V by 6 bases; bases with no gene match: 7. The germline V gene has CDR1 MNHNY and CDR2 SVGAGI (reference sequence).

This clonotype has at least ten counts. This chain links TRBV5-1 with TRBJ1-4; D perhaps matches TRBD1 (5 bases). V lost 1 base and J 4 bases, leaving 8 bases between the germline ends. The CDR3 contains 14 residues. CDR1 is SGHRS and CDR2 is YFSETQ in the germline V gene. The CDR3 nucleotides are TGCGCCAGCAGCTTGCGGGACGTTAATGAAAAACTGTTTTTT. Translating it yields CASSLRDVNEKLFF. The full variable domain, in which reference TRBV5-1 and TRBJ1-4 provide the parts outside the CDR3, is KAGVTQTPRYLIKTRGQQVTLSCSPISGHRSVSWYQQTPGQGLQFLFEYFSETQRNKGNFPGRFSGRQFSNSRSEMNVSTLELGDSALYLCASSLRDVNEKLFFGSGTQLSVL.

This CDR3 is CASTLIGGRSTDTQYF. The CDR3 bases are TGTGCCAGCACCTTGATAGGGGGGAGAAGCACAGATACGCAGTATTTT. This sequence joins TRBV7-9 and TRBJ2-3; TRBD1 or TRBD2 may be the D gene (6 bases each). Germline V gene data show CDR1 as SEHNR and CDR2 as FQNEAQ (reference sequence). The CDR3 contains 16 residues. V lost 7 bases and J 0 bases, leaving 17 bases between the germline ends.

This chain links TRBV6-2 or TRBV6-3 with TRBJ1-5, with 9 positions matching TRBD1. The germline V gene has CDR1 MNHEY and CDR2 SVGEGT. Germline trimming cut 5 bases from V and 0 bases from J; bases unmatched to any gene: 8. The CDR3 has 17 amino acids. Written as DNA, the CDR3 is TGTGCCAGCAGTCCCGGACAGGGGAGGAGTAGCAATCAGCCCCAGCATTTT. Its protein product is CASSPGQGRSSNQPQHF.

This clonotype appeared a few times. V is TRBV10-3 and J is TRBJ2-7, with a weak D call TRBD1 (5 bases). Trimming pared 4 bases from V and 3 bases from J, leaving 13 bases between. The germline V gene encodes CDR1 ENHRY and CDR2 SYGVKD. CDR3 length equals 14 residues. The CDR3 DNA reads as TGTGCCATCAGTGCAGGGCTTGAAGGCTACGAGCAGTACTTC. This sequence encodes CAISAGLEGYEQYF.

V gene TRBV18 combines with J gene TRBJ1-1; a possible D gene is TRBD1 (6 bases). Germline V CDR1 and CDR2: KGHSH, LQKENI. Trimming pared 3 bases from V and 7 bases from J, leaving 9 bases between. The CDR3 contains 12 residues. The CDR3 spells CASSPGTLEAFF. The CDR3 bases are TGTGCCAGCTCACCGGGGACACTTGAAGCTTTCTTT.

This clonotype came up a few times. The CDR3 sequence is CASSLDRGWADTQYF. CDR3 in DNA: TGTGCCAGCAGCCTGGACAGGGGGTGGGCAGATACGCAGTATTTT. The chain recombines TRBV11-1 with TRBJ2-3, with 10 bases lining up with TRBD1. Germline assignment: CDR1 SGHAT and CDR2 FQDESV (reference sequence). The junction had 6 bases not matched to a gene; V was cut back by 5 bases and J by 4 bases. CDR3 length: 15 amino acids.

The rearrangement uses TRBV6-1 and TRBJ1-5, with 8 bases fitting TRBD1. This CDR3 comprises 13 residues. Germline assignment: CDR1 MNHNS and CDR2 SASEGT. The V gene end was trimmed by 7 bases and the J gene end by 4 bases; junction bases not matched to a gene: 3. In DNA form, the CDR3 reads TGTGCCAGCACGGGACAGGCAAATCAGCCCCAGCATTTT. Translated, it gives CASTGQANQPQHF.

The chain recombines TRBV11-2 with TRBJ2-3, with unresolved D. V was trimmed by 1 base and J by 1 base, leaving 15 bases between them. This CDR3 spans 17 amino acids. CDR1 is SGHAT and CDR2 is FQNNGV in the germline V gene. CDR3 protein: CASSLVGRDRGTDTQYF. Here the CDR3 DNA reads TGTGCCAGCAGCTTAGTGGGTAGGGATAGGGGCACAGATACGCAGTATTTT. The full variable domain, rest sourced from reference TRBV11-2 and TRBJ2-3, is EAGVAQSPRYKIIEKRQSVAFWCNPISGHATLYWYQQILGQGPKLLIQFQNNGVVDDSQLPKDRFSAERLKGVDSTLKIQPAKLEDSAVYLCASSLVGRDRGTDTQYFGPGTRLTVL.

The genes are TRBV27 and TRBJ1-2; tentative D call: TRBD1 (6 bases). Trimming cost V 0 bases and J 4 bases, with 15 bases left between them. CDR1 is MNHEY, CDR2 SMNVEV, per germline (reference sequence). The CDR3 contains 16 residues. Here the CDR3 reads CASSLSGQGLGYGYTF. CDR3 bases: TGTGCCAGCAGTTTATCTGGGCAGGGGTTAGGCTATGGCTACACCTTC.

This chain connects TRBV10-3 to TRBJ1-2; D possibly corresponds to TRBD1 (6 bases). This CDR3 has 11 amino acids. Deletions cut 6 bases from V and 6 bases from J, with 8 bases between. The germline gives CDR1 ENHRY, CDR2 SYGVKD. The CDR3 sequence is CAIRRQDGYTF. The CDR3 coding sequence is TGTGCCATCAGGCGACAGGATGGCTACACCTTC.

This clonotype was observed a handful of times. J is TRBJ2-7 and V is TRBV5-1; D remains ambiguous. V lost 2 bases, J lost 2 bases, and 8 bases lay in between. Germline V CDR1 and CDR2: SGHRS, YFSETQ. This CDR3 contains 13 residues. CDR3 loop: CASSFQPTYEQYF. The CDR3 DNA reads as TGCGCCAGCAGCTTCCAGCCCACCTACGAGCAGTACTTC.

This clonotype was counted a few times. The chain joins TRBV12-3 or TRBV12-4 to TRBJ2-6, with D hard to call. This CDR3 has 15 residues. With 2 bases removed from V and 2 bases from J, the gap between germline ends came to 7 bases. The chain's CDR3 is CASSLRTTGANVLTF. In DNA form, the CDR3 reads TGTGCCAGCAGTTTACGTACGACTGGGGCCAACGTCCTGACTTTC.

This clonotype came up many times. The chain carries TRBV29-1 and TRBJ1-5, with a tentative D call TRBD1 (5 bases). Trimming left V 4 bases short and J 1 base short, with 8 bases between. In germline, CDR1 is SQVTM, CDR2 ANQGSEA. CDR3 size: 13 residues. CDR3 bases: TGCAGCGTTGGCCGGGACAGCAATCAGCCCCAGCATTTT. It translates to CSVGRDSNQPQHF.

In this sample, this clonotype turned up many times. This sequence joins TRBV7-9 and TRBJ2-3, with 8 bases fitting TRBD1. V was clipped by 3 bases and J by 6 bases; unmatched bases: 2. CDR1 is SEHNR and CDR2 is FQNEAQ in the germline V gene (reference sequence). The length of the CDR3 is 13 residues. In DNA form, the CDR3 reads TGTGCCAGCAGCTTCAGGGACAGGGATACGCAGTATTTT. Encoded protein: CASSFRDRDTQYF.

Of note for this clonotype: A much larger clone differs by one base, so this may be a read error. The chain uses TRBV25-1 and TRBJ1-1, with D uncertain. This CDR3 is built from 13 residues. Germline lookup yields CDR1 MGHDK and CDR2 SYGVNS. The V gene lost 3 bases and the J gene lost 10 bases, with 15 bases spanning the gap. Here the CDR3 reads CASSDFDYGVAFF. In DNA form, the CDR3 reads TGTGCCAGCAGTGACTTTGACTATGGAGTAGCTTTCTTT. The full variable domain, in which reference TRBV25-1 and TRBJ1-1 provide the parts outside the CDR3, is EADIYQTPRYLVIGTGKKITLECSQTMGHDKMYWYQQDPGMELHLIHYSYGVNSTEKGDLSSESTVSRIRTEHFPLTLESARPSHTSQYLCASSDFDYGVAFFGQGTRLTVV.

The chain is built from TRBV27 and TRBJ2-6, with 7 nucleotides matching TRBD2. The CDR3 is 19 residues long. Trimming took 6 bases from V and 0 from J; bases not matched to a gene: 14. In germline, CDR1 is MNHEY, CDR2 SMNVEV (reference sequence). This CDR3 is CASSLLKRGGSSGANVLTF. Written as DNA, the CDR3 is TGTGCCAGCAGCCTTCTAAAGCGGGGTGGCAGCTCTGGGGCCAACGTCCTGACTTTC.

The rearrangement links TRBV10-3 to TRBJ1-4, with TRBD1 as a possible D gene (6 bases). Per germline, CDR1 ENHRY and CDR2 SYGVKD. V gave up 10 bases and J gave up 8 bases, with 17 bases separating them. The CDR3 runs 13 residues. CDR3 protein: CATQQGSGEKLFF. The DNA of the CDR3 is TGTGCCACACAACAGGGAAGTGGGGAAAAACTGTTTTTT.

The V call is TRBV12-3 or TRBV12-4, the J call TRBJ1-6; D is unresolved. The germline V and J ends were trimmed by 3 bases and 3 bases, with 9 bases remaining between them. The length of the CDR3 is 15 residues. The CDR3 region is CASSFRRGYNSPLHF. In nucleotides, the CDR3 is TGTGCCAGCAGTTTCCGGAGAGGCTATAATTCACCCCTCCACTTT.

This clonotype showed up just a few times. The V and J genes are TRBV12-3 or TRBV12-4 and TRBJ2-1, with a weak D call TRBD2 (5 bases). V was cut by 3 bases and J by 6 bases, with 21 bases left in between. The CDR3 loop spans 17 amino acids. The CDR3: CASSFRALSGFFNEQFF. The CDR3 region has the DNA TGTGCCAGCAGTTTCCGGGCGCTATCGGGGTTCTTCAATGAGCAGTTCTTC.

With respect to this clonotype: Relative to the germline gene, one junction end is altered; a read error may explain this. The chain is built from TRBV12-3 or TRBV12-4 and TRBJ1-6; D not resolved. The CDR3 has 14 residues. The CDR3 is CVSSFAGMNSPLHF. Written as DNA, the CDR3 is TGTGTCAGCAGTTTCGCCGGGATGAATTCACCCCTCCACTTT.

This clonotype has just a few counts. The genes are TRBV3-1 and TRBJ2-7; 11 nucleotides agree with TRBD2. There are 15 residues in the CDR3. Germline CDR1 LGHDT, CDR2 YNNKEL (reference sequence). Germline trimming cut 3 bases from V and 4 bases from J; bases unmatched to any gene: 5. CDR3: CASSQASGGTYEQYF. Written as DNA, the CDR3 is TGTGCCAGCAGCCAGGCTAGCGGGGGGACTTACGAGCAGTACTTC.